This T cell receptor beta chain was sequenced for a study of blood T cells in healthy people across ages. Sample-barcoded 5' priming and a J-beta primer mix drove a second PCR of 7 to 11 cycles. TCRdb independently ran MiXCR on the 5' RACE reads; one entry per CDR3 protein. The sample gives about 650,000 distinct CDR3 sequences, approximately 29% of which show up once; 15% to 17% is in the top ten. Trimming stripped 1 base from V and 2 bases from J, with 8 bases between. The CDR3 runs to 14 residues. Looked up from germline, CDR1 is SGHTA and CDR2 is FQGNSA. The receptor comes from a woman older than 75 in good health. Sample: blood. The chain uses TRBV7-2 and TRBJ2-5, with D perhaps TRBD1 (5 bases). The chain's CDR3 is CASSLETAQETQYF. Written as DNA, the CDR3 is TGTGCCAGCAGCTTAGAGACAGCTCAAGAGACCCAGTACTTC.